This T cell receptor beta chain was recorded in a study of T cells in Graves' hyperthyroidism and ophthalmopathy (dated by TCRdb to the late 2010s). Notes on the research overall: Peripheral blood samples were taken at the time of initial diagnosis, prior to any treatment. After blood sampling, hyperthyroidism patients were treated with methimazole at a starting dose of 30 mg daily, and ophthalmopathy patients were treated with high-dose intravenous methylprednisolone. Prospective prediction of ophthalmopathy was tested in an independent validation cohort consisting of about 20 hyperthyroidism patients and approximately 16 patients who later progressed to ophthalmopathy. The 75 to 100 discovery patients were divided at random into training and test sets in a 7:3 ratio. In addition, the study compared T-cell repertoires in thyroid tissue and in blood from about six Graves' hyperthyroidism patients. A discovery cohort of 95 to 100 patients, approximately 44 with Graves' ophthalmopathy and 55 to 65 with stable Graves' hyperthyroidism, was used to find distinguishing TCR V-J signatures. According to the paper, TCR Vbeta CDR3 sequencing was carried out on 135 peripheral blood samples, which came from fewer than 50 ophthalmopathy, around 74 hyperthyroidism and about 17 progressor patients.

Worth noting for this clonotype: Its antigen is unknown. Base qualities are missing; no much larger clone stands one base away.

Overall study outcomes, separate from this receptor: No statistical method was used to fix the sample size in advance, and group allocation was not hidden from the investigators. In cross-validation, a model built on a 13 V-J signature told ophthalmopathy apart from stable hyperthyroidism with approximately 91% sensitivity and roughly 81% specificity, and in testing the same model reached 80%/75%. Most expanded thyroid clonotypes (frequency above 0.001) were also detected in blood, suggesting blood repertoires may reflect thyroid immune responses. In validation, the model predicted progression to ophthalmopathy with over 60% sensitivity and 72.22% specificity, a median of around six months before onset.

The germline V gene (reference sequence) yields GTSNPN for CDR1 and SVGIG for CDR2. Spanning cysteine to phenylalanine, the CDR3 consists of 14 amino acids. The retained sequence is limited to the CDR3, 42 bases, with the frame set at the first base. V loses 1 base of germline sequence and J loses 6 bases, and the interval between the two ends is 16 bases. Amplification of TCR beta CDR3 regions was carried out from RNA transcripts. The TCR CDR3 was subjected to a first round of RT-PCR using the HTBI primer set and the Qiagen OneStep RT-PCR kit. Libraries were constructed in a second round of multiplex PCR, after which size selection and purification were performed. The libraries were sequenced on an Illumina HiSeq2000 using paired-end 100 bp reads. On the authors' methods: SOAPnuke was used to process the raw data, removing reads that contained adapters or uncalled bases, had a mean Phred below 15, or lacked an exact match to the constant primer or identifier. COPE v1.2.5 was used to merge high-quality paired reads, and clonotypes were defined as unique nucleotide sequences. Clonotypes were aligned to IMGT TRBV, TRBD and TRBJ reference segments using MiTCR v1.1. Only V-J combinations with frequency above 0.0001, covering about 99% of repertoires, were analysed. A TCS score was defined as the ratio between F50 (clonal expansion) and ExV (chaos), using BLOSUM62-based TCRdist between CDR3 peptides within each V-J. Welch's t-statistics and random forest reduced several hundred V-J features to 13, which were used in a naive Bayes classifier (R e1071). TCRdb applied fastp at Q25 and MiXCR to the public reads, then kept only in-frame beta chains. Rows matching on CDR3 protein sequence are summarized as one entry with the most common DNA and genes. TCRdb, not the original authors, processed these V and J calls. In all, the sample holds 370,000 or so distinct CDR3 sequences, and roughly 13% of those were seen once. Less than 25% of the sample is in the top ten clones.

Hyperthyroidism patients were aged 18 to 65 years and newly diagnosed, with disease duration of less than 2 months. The study excluded patients with uncontrolled infections, other autoimmune diseases, pregnancy or lactation. Clinical symptoms, serum thyroxine and TRAb, thyroid ultrasound, and orbital computed tomography formed the basis for the diagnoses. For progressor patients, blood was drawn at the first diagnosis of hyperthyroidism, before any ophthalmopathy symptoms had appeared. Ficoll-Paque density gradient centrifugation was used to isolate PBMCs from about 9.4 ml of fresh peripheral blood. Progressor patients were first diagnosed with Graves' hyperthyroidism and then developed ophthalmopathy during follow-up. Total RNA was extracted with Trizol reagent, and quality was checked on an Agilent 2100 Bioanalyzer.

The chain uses TRBV30 and TRBJ2-7, and the D gene may be TRBD1, 5 bases matching. The specimen sequenced was blood. The receptor comes from a man between 25 and 39 years old with Graves' hyperthyroidism that later progressed to Graves' ophthalmopathy. The CDR3 amino acid sequence is: CAWSAPGYPSEQYF. The nucleotide sequence is TGTGCCTGGAGTGCCCCAGGGTACCCGAGCGAGCAGTACTTC.